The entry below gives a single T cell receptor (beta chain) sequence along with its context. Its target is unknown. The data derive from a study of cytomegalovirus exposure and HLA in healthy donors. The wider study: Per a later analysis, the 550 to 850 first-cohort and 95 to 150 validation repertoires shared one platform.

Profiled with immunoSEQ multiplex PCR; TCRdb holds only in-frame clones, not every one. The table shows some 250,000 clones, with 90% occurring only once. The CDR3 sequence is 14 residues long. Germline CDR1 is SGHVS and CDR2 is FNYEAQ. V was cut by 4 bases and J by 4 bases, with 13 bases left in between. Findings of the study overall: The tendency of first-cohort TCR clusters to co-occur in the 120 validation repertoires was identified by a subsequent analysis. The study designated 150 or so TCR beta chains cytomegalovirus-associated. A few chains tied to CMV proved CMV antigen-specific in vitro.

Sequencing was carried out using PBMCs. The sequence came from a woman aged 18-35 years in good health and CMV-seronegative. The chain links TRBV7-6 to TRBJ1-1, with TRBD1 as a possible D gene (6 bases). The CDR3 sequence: CASSYTGQGTEAFF. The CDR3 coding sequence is TGTGCCAGCAGCTACACGGGACAAGGCACTGAAGCTTTCTTT.